This T cell receptor (beta chain) is from a study of molecular identifiers for immune sequencing clone quantification. Study-level background: RNA from approximately 20,000 or 100,000 naive CD8 cells was split five ways in replicates, with four sequenced. Study-wide results and limits: Highly expanded clone sizes could be underestimated by identical TCR molecules that share a barcode.

For this clonotype: Its antigen is not identified. A much larger clone differs from this one at a single base, so this may be a read error.

The CDR3 consists of 14 residues. CDR1 and CDR2 from the germline V gene are DFQATT and SNEGSKA (reference sequence). The bulk TCR libraries were made with methods described before and with listed TCR primers. TCRdb called the PCR reads again in MiXCR, with one record for every CDR3 protein. The sample carries nearly 650,000 distinct CDR3 sequences, 25% recorded once. Construction of naive CD8 libraries employed about 19,000 to 1,000,000 sorted cells together with 10%, 30% or 50% RNA. The origin of this receptor is a human donor in good health. Some libraries in this study had Jurkat cell RNA spiked in. What was sequenced was naive CD8+ T cells from blood, with Jurkat cell RNA spiked in. Sample subset: FACS-sorted CD8+CD4-CCR7+CD45RA+ naive T cells. The rearrangement links TRBV20-1 to TRBJ2-7; 8 bases are shared with TRBD2. The CDR3 nucleotides are TGCAGTGCTAGGCCTAGCGGGCACTCCTACGGGCAGTACTTC. Its translation is CSARPSGHSYGQYF.